This TCR beta chain was observed in a study of cytomegalovirus exposure and HLA in healthy donors. Germline values: CDR1 KGHSH, CDR2 LQKENI. The CDR3 totals 14 residues. V dropped 3 bases and J dropped 7 bases, with 13 bases sitting between them. As for this clone: Its antigen is currently unknown.

Study-level points and caveats: A later analysis reportedly identified an Asian-associated ancestry cluster as carrying fewer N-insertions than the approximately 670-donor mean. The study reported that TCR beta sequences accurately predicted HLA-A and HLA-B alleles in most subjects.

Use of 60 Vbeta and 13 Jbeta primers characterized the PCR. The assay was immunoSEQ multiplex PCR, and TCRdb's table has in-frame clones only and misses some. The sample holds roughly 150,000 clones, about 70% seen once. This chain connects TRBV18 to TRBJ2-4; D remains ambiguous. Material for sequencing was PBMCs. The receptor was derived from a male donor in good health and CMV-seronegative. CDR3 in DNA: TGTGCCAGCTCACCCGATCTAACCGGGAACATTCAGTACTTC. Translated, it gives CASSPDLTGNIQYF.